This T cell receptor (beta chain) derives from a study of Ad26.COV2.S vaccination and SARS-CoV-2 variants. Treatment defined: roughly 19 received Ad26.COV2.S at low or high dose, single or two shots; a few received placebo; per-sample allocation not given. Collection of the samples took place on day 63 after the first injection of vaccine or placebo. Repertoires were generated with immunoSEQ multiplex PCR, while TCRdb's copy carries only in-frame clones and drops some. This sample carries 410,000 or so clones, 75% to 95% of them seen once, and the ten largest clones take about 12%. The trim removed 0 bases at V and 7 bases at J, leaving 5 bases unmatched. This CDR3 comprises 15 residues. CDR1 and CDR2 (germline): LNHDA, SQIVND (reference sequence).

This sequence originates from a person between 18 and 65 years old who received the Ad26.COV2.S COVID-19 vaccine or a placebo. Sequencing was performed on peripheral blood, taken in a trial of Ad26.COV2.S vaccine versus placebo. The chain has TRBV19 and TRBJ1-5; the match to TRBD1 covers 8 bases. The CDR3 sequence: CASSIDQGALQPQHF. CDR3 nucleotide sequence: TGTGCCAGTAGTATAGATCAGGGGGCTTTGCAGCCCCAGCATTTT.